Sequencing of this T cell receptor beta chain was carried out in a study of T-cell memory formation after mild COVID-19. TCRdb passed the 5' RACE reads through MiXCR, listing each CDR3 protein once. The data hold roughly 100,000 distinct CDR3 sequences, with more than 12% observed a single time. Trimming removed 9 bases from V and 11 bases from J, with 13 bases in between. The CDR3 extends over 10 amino acids. The chain carries TRBV23-1 and TRBJ1-1, with D tentatively TRBD1 (5 bases). TRBV23-1 counts as an open reading frame of uncertain function. The TCR comes from a man in his late teens or twenties who had mild COVID-19 (a few samples of this study predate the infection). Cell type and time point are not known. Source material: PBMCs or a T cell subset sorted from them (not recorded which). The DNA for the CDR3 is TGCGCCAGACTCGGGGGGATGGCTTTCTTT. This encodes CARLGGMAFF.